This T cell receptor beta chain was profiled in a study of T cell responses to AZD1222 COVID-19 vaccine (dated by TCRdb to about 2021). About the full investigation: AZD1222 recipients with second doses at about 4 weeks or about 12 weeks were pooled, because spike-specific TCR depth and breadth did not differ between schedules. TCR sequencing was performed for roughly 250 trial participants, of whom about 210 were given two doses of AZD1222 and some 26 were given two doses of MenACWY control vaccine. Trial participants were enrolled by age into 18-55, 56-69 and 70-plus year subgroups, with approximately 150, 28 and 58 TCR-sequenced participants respectively. What the study reported, not specific to this receptor: Participants were mostly white British and included more females than males, and it was suggested by the authors that clonal diversity may have been underestimated. In the small 56-69-year group, the increase in depth fell short of significance, most likely because of low power. Because no day 14 peak-response samples were available, repertoires were characterized only after the peak T cell response. The whole spike protein was spanned by vaccine-associated CD4 TCRs, and dominant responses were seen in regions 160-218 and 743-854. Conclusions about previously exposed vaccinees were limited because only six AZD1222 recipients were SARS-CoV-2 seropositive at baseline. After two AZD1222 doses, both the breadth and the depth of spike-specific TCRs were significantly higher than at day 0 and than in MenACWY recipients. Reportedly, almost half of the unique spike-specific TCRs recognized epitopes lying outside the regions that are mutated in the B.1.351 and B.1.1.7 variants.

For this clone: The antigen it recognizes is unknown. No base quality information exists; no much larger clone differs at one position.

The time point label of this sample denotes: baseline before first vaccination. Samples from vaccinated people were obtained from the UK trials COV001 and COV002, which included a single-blind randomized controlled phase 2/3 trial of AZD1222 (ChAdOx1 nCoV-19) in healthy adults. For TCRbeta chain sequencing, PBMC samples from trial participants were taken at day 0 and at day 28 after the second dose. The CDR3 regions of human TCRbeta chains were analyzed by immunosequencing. The original methods were these. Repertoire TCRs were matched against a reference library of SARS-CoV-2-specific TCRs generated with the MIRA antigen-specificity platform. Breadth was defined as the fraction of unique TCRs that were SARS-CoV-2-associated, and depth was defined as the fraction of total T cells that were SARS-CoV-2-associated. Using the MIRA data, each spike-specific TCR was mapped to the spike region that the TCR reacts to and placed in a CD4 or CD8 class. Log10-transformed breadth and depth values were compared by one-way ANOVA with Sidak's multiple comparisons tests. TCRdb took over this immuneACCESS table, retaining in-frame rearrangements with V and J assigned. Such tables are incomplete; in checked studies, under half of the missing clones stem from an unresolved V gene, and the remainder is unexplained. D and trimming were read from the DNA, whereas the V and J calls and clone size are those reported in that table. The sample has under 200,000 clones on record, more than 75% of them singletons. Together, the top ten hold roughly 0.99% of the sample.

Reading the germline V gene gives CDR1 MNHEY and CDR2 SVGAGI. The cysteine opens and the phenylalanine closes a CDR3 of 13 amino acids. Of all the DNA, just the CDR3 is kept, 39 bases in frame from base 1. Trimmed from V: 5 bases; trimmed from J: 8 bases; junction bases lacking a gene match: 8. The input for sequencing was peripheral blood, taken on day 0 of AZD1222 vaccination. The V and J genes are TRBV6-5 and TRBJ1-2, with 7 junctional bases fitting TRBD1. The receptor was isolated from an adult in good health. For the CDR3, the sequence is CASSIRQGNGYTF. At the DNA level, the sequence is TGTGCCAGCAGTATACGACAGGGTAACGGCTACACCTTC.